The entry that follows covers one T cell receptor (beta chain) sequence. One entry per CDR3 protein results from TCRdb running MiXCR on the RT-PCR reads. The sample consists of approximately 720,000 distinct CDR3 sequences, 14% of them appearing once. The V and J ends lost 6 bases and 0 bases, in that order; junction bases with no gene match: 13. The CDR3 totals 19 residues. CDR1 and CDR2 (germline): MDHEN, SYDVKM. The TCR was taken from a female donor in good health, serving as a healthy control. The chain is built from TRBV28 and TRBJ2-6, with 8 bases identical to TRBD1. The sequenced sample consisted of memory CD4+ T cells from blood. The CDR3 coding sequence is TGTGCCAGCAGCCCTCCTGGACAGGGACCATTCTCTGGGGCCAACGTCCTGACTTTC. As protein: CASSPPGQGPFSGANVLTF.